This T cell receptor (beta chain) was sequenced during a study of CD8+CD57+ T cells in acquired aplastic anemia. Whole-study context: An average of 3.2 ug of DNA was obtained from sorted CD4+ and CD8+ cells.

The CDR3 length is 14 residues. J was trimmed by 4 bases and V by 6 bases; bases with no gene match: 6. The germline V gene encodes CDR1 MNHEY and CDR2 SVGAGI. Study results and caveats: Patients showed no significant difference from controls in CD8+ Simpson's diversity. The same twenty-nine CD8+ CDR3 sequences occurred in patients and in controls.

CDR3 and TCR beta VDJ profiling relied on a genomic DNA template. TCRdb reprocessed the reads with MiXCR, giving one entry per CDR3 protein. Among about 220,000 distinct CDR3 sequences listed, around half were seen once. CD8+CD57+ cell expansion had been shown by flow cytometry in patients chosen for sequencing. Every patient presented with severe acquired aplastic anemia. Details on this clonotype: What it recognizes is unknown.

V and J are TRBV6-5 and TRBJ1-3, with 7 bases that match TRBD1. The sequence derives from a human donor with aplastic anemia. The sequenced sample consisted of sorted CD4+, CD8+, or CD8+CD57+ T cells (not recorded which) from PBMCs. CDR3 sequence reads: CASSLGQDGNTIYF. CDR3 bases: TGTGCCAGCAGCCTAGGACAGGACGGAAACACCATATATTTT.